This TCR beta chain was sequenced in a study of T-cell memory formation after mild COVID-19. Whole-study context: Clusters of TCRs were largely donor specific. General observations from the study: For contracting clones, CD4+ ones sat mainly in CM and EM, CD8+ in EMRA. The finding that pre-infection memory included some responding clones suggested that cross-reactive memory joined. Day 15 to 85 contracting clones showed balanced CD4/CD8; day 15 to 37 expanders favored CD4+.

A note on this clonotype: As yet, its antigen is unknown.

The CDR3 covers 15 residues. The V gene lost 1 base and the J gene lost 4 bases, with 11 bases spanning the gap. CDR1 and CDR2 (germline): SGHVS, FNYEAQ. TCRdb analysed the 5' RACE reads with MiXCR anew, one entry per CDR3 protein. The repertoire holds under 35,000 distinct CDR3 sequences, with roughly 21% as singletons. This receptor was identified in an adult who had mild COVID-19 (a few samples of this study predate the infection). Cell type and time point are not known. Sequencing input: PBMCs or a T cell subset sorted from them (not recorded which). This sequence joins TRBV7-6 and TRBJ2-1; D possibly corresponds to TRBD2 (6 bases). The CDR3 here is CASSLGGGIYNEQFF. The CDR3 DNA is TGTGCCAGCAGCTTAGGGGGCGGGATATACAATGAGCAGTTCTTC.